The source of this T cell receptor (beta chain) is a study of OX40 agonist ivuxolimab in advanced cancers. CDR1 is SGHRS, CDR2 YFSETQ, per germline. Losses at the gene ends were 0 bases for V and 0 bases for J; bases not matched to a gene: 4. The CDR3 sequence is 16 residues long. A remark on this clone: Its antigen is currently unknown.

Clones were read by immunoSEQ multiplex PCR, and TCRdb kept only the in-frame ones, dropping some. The sample includes 75,000 to 90,000 clones, 87% of them seen just once. Findings and caveats of the study: Blood T cells, both CD4+ and CD8+, expanded clonally by week 6 at 0.1 to 3.0 mg/kg. Expanded clones were, on average, more numerous in CD8+ T cells than in CD4+. Compared with others, partial responders at 0.1-3.0 mg/kg displayed clonal expansion among the lowest.

Blood sampling took place at baseline, cycle 4 day 1, and cycle 7 day 1. The specimen was CD4+ or CD8+ T cells sorted from blood, collected in a trial of the OX40 agonist ivuxolimab. The source is an adult with an advanced solid tumor such as melanoma, head and neck, liver or kidney cancer. This sequence joins TRBV5-1 and TRBJ2-3; 7 nucleotides align to TRBD1. Here the CDR3 reads CASSLEDRPSTDTQYF. The CDR3 DNA reads as TGCGCCAGCAGCTTGGAGGACAGGCCTAGCACAGATACGCAGTATTTT.